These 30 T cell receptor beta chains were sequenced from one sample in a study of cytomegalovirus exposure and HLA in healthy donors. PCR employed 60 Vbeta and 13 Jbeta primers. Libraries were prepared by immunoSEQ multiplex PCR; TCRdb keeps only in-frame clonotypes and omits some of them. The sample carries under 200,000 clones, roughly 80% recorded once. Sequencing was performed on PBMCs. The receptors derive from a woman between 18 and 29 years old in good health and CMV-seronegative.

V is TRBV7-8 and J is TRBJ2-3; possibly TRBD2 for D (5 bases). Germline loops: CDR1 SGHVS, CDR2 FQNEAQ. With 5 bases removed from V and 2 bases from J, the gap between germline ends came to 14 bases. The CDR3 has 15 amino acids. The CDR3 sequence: CASSLGLGPTDTQYF. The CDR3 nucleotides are TGTGCCAGCAGCCTCGGACTCGGCCCCACAGATACGCAGTATTTT.

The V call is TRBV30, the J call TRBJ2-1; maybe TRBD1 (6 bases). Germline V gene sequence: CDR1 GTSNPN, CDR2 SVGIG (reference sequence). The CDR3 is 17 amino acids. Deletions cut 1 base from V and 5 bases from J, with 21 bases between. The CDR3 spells CAWSGIIKGDIHNEQFF. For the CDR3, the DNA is TGTGCCTGGAGTGGTATAATTAAAGGGGACATCCACAATGAGCAGTTCTTC.

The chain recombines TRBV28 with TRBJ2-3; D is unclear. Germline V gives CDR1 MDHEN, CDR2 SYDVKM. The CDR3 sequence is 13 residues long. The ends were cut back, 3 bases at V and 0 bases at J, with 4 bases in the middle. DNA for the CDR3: TGTGCCAGCAGTTTCGGTAGCACAGATACGCAGTATTTT. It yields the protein CASSFGSTDTQYF.

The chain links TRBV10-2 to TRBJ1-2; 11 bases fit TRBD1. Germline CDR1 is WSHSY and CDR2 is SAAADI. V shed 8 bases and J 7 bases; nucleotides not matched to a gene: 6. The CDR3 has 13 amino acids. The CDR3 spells CASLGQGARGYTF. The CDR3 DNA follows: TGCGCCAGCTTAGGACAGGGGGCGCGTGGCTACACCTTC.

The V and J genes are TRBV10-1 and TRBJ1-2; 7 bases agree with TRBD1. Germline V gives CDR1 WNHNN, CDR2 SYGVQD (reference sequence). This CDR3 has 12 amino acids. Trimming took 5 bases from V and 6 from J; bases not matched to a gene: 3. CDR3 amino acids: CASSTGDDGYTF. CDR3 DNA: TGCGCCAGCAGTACAGGGGACGATGGCTACACCTTC.

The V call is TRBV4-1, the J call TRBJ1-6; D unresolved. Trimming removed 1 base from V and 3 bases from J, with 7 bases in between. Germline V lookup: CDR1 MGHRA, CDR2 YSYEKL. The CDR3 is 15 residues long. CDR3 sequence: CASSQVHGYNSPLHF. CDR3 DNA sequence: TGCGCCAGCAGCCAAGTTCACGGCTATAATTCACCCCTCCACTTT.

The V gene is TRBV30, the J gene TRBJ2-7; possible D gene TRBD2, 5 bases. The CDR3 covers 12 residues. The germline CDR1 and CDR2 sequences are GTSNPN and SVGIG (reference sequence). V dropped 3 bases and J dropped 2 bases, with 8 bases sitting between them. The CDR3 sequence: CAWSWTPYEQYF. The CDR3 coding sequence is TGTGCCTGGAGCTGGACTCCCTACGAGCAGTACTTC.

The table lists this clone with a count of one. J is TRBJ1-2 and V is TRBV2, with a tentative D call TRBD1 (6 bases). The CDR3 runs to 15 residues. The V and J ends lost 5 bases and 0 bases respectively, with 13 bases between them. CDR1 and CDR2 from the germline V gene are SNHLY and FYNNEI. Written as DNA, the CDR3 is TGTGCCAGCAGTCTCACGGGACAAGCTAACTATGGCTACACCTTC. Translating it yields CASSLTGQANYGYTF.

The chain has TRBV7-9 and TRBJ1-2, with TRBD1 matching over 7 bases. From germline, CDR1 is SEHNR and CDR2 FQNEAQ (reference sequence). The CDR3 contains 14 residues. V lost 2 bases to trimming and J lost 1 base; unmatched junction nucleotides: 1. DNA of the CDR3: TGTGCCAGCAGCTTAAACAGGGGTAACTATGGCTACACCTTC. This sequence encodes CASSLNRGNYGYTF.

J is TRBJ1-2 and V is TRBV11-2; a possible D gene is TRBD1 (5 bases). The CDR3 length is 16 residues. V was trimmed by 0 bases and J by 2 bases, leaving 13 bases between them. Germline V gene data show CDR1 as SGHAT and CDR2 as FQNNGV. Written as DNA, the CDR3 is TGTGCCAGCAGCTTAGATGGGGTGGGGCAGAACTATGGCTACACCTTC. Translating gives CASSLDGVGQNYGYTF. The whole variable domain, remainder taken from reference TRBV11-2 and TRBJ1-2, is EAGVAQSPRYKIIEKRQSVAFWCNPISGHATLYWYQQILGQGPKLLIQFQNNGVVDDSQLPKDRFSAERLKGVDSTLKIQPAKLEDSAVYLCASSLDGVGQNYGYTFGSGTRLTVV.

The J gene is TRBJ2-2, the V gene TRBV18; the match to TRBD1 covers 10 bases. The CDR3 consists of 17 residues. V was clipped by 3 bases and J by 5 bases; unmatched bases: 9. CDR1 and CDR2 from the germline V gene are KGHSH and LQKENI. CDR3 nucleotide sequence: TGTGCCAGCTCACCTTTCGGACAGGGGGTCCGTACCGGGGAGCTGTTTTTT. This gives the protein CASSPFGQGVRTGELFF.

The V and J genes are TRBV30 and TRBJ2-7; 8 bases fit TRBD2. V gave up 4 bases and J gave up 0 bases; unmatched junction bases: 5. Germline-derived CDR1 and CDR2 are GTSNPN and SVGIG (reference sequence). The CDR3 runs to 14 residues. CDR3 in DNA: TGTGCCTGGACGGGGGGGGACCGCTCCTACGAGCAGTACTTC. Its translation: CAWTGGDRSYEQYF.

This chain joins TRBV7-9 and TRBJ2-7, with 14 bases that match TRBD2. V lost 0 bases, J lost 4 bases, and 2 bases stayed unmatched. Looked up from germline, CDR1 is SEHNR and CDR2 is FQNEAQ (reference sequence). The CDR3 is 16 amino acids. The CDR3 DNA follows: TGTGCCAGCAGCTTAGCTGGACTAGCGGGAGGTTACGAGCAGTACTTC. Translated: CASSLAGLAGGYEQYF.

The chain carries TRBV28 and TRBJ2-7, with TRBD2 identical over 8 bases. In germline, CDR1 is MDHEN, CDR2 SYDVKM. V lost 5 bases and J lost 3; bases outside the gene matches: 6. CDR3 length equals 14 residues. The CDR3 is CASSEAGGYYEQYF. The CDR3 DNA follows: TGTGCCAGCAGTGAGGCGGGAGGCTACTACGAGCAGTACTTC.

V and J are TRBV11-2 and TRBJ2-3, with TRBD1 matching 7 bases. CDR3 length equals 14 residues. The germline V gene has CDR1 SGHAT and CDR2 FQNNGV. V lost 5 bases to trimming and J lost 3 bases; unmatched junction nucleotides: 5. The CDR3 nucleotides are TGTGCCAGCAGCGTCCGACAGGGAACAGATACGCAGTATTTT. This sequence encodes CASSVRQGTDTQYF.

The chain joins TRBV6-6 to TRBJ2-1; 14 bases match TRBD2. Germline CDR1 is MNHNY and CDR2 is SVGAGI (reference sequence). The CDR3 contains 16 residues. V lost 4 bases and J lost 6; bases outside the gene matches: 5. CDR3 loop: CASSSAGTSGSNEQFF. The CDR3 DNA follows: TGTGCCAGCAGTTCCGCGGGGACTAGCGGGAGCAATGAGCAGTTCTTC.

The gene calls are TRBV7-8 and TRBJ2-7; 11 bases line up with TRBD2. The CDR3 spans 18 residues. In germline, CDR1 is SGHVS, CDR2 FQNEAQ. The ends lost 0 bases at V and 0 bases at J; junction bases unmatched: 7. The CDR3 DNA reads TGTGCCAGCAGCTTAGCTCGGACTAGCGGGTGGAGCTCCTACGAGCAGTACGTC. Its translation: CASSLARTSGWSSYEQYV.

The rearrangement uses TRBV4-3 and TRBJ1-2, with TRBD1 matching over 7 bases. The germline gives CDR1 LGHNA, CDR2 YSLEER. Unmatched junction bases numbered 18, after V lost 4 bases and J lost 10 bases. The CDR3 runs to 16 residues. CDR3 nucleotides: TGCGCCAGCAGCCGAGCGAGAGAGGGGGCTTCGAATGACTACACCTTC. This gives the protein CASSRAREGASNDYTF.

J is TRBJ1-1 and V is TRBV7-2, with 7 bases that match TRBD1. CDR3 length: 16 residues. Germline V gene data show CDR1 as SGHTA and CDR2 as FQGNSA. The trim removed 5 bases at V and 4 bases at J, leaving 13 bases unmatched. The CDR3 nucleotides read TGTGCCAGCAGCCTCGGACAGGCACCCCTGCGCACTGAAGCTTTCTTT. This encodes CASSLGQAPLRTEAFF. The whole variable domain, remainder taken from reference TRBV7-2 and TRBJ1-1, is GAGVSQSPSNKVTEKGKDVELRCDPISGHTALYWYRQSLGQGLEFLIYFQGNSAPDKSGLPSDRFSAERTGGSVSTLTIQRTQQEDSAVYLCASSLGQAPLRTEAFFGQGTRLTVV.

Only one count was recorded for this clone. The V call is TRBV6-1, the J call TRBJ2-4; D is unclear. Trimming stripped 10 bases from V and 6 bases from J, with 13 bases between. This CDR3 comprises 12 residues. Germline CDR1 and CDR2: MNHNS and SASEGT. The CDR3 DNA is TGTGCCACCAAGAGCCCCCTAAACATTCAGTACTTC. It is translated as CATKSPLNIQYF.

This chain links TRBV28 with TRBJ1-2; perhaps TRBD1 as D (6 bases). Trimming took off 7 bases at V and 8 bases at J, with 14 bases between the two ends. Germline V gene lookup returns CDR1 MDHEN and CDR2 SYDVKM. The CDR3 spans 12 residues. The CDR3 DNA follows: TGTGCCAGCACTTTTAACAGGGAGGGCTACACCTTC. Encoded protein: CASTFNREGYTF.

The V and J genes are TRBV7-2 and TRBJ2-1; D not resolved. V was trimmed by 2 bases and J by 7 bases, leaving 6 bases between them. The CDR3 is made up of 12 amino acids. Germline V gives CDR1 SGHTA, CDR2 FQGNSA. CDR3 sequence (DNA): TGTGCCAGCAGCTTATTTTCAAATGAGCAGTTCTTC. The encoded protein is CASSLFSNEQFF.

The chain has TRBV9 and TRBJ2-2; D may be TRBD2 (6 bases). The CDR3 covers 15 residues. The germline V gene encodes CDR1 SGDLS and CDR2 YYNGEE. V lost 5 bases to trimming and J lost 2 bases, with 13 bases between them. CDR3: CASRDGTSNTGELFF. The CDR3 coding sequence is TGTGCCAGCAGAGACGGGACTTCTAACACCGGGGAGCTGTTTTTT. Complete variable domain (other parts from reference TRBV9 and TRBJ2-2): DSGVTQTPKHLITATGQRVTLRCSPRSGDLSVYWYQQSLDQGLQFLIQYYNGEERAKGNILERFSAQQFPDLHSELNLSSLELGDSALYFCASRDGTSNTGELFFGEGSRLTVL.

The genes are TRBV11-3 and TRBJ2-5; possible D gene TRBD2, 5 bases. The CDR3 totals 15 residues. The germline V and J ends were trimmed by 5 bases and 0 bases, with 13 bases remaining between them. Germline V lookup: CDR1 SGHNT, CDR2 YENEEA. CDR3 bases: TGTGCCAGCAGCCCCGACTGGGGAGACCAAGAGACCCAGTACTTC. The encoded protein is CASSPDWGDQETQYF.

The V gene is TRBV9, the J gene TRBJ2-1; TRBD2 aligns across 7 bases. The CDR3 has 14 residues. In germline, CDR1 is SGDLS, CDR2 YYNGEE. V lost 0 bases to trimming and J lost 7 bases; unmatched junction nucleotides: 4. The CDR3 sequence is CASSVDQRDNEQFF. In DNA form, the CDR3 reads TGTGCCAGCAGCGTAGATCAGCGGGATAATGAGCAGTTCTTC.

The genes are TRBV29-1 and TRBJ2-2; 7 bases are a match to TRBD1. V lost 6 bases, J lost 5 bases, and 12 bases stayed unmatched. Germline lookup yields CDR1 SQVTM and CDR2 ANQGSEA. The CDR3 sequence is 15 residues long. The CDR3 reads CSVNTGATRTGELFF. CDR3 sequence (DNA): TGCAGCGTGAACACAGGGGCCACCAGGACCGGGGAGCTGTTTTTT.

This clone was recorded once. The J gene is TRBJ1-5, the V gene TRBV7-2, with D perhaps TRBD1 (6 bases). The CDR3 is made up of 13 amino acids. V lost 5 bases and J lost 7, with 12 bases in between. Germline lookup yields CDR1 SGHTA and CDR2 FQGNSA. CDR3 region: CASSRRGGQPQHF. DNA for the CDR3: TGTGCCAGCAGCCGCCGGGGGGGCCAGCCCCAGCATTTT.

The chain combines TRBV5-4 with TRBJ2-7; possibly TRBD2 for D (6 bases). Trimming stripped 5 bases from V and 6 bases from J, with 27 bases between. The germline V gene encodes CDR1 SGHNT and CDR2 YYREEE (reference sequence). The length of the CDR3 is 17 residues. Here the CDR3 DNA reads TGTGCCAGCAGGCCATACCTTGCGGAGGGAGCTCTCGGCGAGCAGTACTTC. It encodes CASRPYLAEGALGEQYF.

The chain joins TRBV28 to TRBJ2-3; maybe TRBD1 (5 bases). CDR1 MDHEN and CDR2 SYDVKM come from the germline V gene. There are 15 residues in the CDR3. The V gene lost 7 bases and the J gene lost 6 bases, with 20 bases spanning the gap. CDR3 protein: CASTPVYRGSDTQYF. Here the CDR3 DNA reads TGTGCCAGCACCCCGGTTTATAGGGGTTCGGATACGCAGTATTTT.

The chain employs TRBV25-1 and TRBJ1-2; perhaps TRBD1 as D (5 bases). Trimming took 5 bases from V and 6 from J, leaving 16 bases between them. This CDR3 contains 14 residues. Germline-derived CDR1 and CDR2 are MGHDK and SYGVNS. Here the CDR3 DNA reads TGTGCCAGCAGTTCAGACAGATGGTTGAATGGCTACACCTTC. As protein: CASSSDRWLNGYTF.